Each of the 30 T cell receptor beta chains below was sequenced from the same sample in a study of T cell repertoires in cytomegalovirus infection. These receptors' targets are unknown. TCRdb re-derived calls from the reads in MiXCR, one entry per CDR3 protein. The profile covers about 400,000 distinct CDR3 sequences, with 34% appearing a single time and 13% taken by the ten largest. The sequencing used cultured PBMCs, collected from culture after CMV antigen stimulation. Receptors originate from a human donor in good health (CMV status not recorded). Some clones in this sample may be carry-over from other donors' samples.

This chain joins TRBV11-1 and TRBJ1-1; D may be TRBD1 (5 bases). Trimming took 6 bases from V and 0 from J, leaving 14 bases between them. The CDR3 is 15 residues long. Looked up from germline, CDR1 is SGHAT and CDR2 is FQDESV (reference sequence). CDR3 amino acids: CASSPTQGVNTEAFF. In DNA form, the CDR3 reads TGTGCCAGCAGTCCAACCCAGGGCGTGAACACTGAAGCTTTCTTT.

This chain links TRBV7-9 with TRBJ1-1; tentative D call: TRBD1 (6 bases). Germline-derived CDR1 and CDR2 are SEHNR and FQNEAQ (reference sequence). The V end was cut by 8 bases, the J end by 4 bases, with 14 bases between. CDR3 length: 13 residues. The CDR3 coding sequence is TGTGCCAGCGCGGGGGGGGGCGGCACTGAAGCTTTCTTT. Protein sequence: CASAGGGGTEAFF.

The chain employs TRBV28 and TRBJ2-3, with a possible D match to TRBD1 (5 bases). The V and J ends lost 6 bases and 1 base respectively, with 14 bases between them. The CDR3 is 15 amino acids. Germline-derived CDR1 and CDR2 are MDHEN and SYDVKM. Here the CDR3 DNA reads TGTGCCAGCAGCTCCCAGGGTTTGGGCACAGATACGCAGTATTTT. It codes for CASSSQGLGTDTQYF.

This clonotype has at least ten counts. This chain uses TRBV6-2 or TRBV6-3 with TRBJ2-1, with 7 bases matching TRBD2. The length of the CDR3 is 13 residues. The junction had 1 base not matched to a gene; V was cut back by 8 bases and J by 0 bases. CDR1 and CDR2 (germline): MNHEY, SVGEGT. For the CDR3, the DNA is TGTGCCAGCGGCGGGAGCTCCTACAATGAGCAGTTCTTC. Translated: CASGGSSYNEQFF.

The CDR3 region has the DNA TGTGCCAGCAGCTTATCTAGGGACTACACCACCGGGGAGCTGTTTTTT. This encodes CASSLSRDYTTGELFF. This chain connects TRBV7-9 to TRBJ2-2; 7 nucleotides line up with TRBD2. The germline gives CDR1 SEHNR, CDR2 FQNEAQ (reference sequence). The CDR3 extends over 16 amino acids. The ends lost 2 bases at V and 4 bases at J; junction bases unmatched: 7.

This clonotype came up a few times. This rearrangement joins TRBV19 to TRBJ1-6; unclear D gene. Trimming shortened V by 5 bases and J by 7 bases, and 6 bases separated the two germline ends. The germline V gene has CDR1 LNHDA and CDR2 SQIVND (reference sequence). The CDR3 loop spans 12 amino acids. This chain's CDR3 is CASSLWNSPLHF. The CDR3 DNA follows: TGTGCCAGTAGTCTTTGGAATTCACCCCTCCACTTT.

A few counts support this clonotype. The chain has TRBV7-2 and TRBJ1-1, with TRBD1 matching over 10 bases. The CDR3 spans 15 residues. Losses at the gene ends were 5 bases for V and 1 base for J; bases not matched to a gene: 4. Germline V lookup: CDR1 SGHTA, CDR2 FQGNSA. CDR3 sequence: CASSRGQGGNTEAFF. For the CDR3, the DNA is TGTGCCAGCAGCCGTGGACAGGGGGGGAACACTGAAGCTTTCTTT. The whole variable domain, filled in from reference TRBV7-2 and TRBJ1-1, reads GAGVSQSPSNKVTEKGKDVELRCDPISGHTALYWYRQSLGQGLEFLIYFQGNSAPDKSGLPSDRFSAERTGGSVSTLTIQRTQQEDSAVYLCASSRGQGGNTEAFFGQGTRLTVV.

The gene calls are TRBV30 and TRBJ1-1, with D possibly matching TRBD1 (5 bases). The V gene lost 1 base and the J gene lost 0 bases, with 15 bases spanning the gap. The germline V gene has CDR1 GTSNPN and CDR2 SVGIG (reference sequence). The CDR3 runs 16 residues. The DNA of the CDR3 is TGTGCCTGGAGTGCCCAGGGACGGCGGATGAACACTGAAGCTTTCTTT. Protein product: CAWSAQGRRMNTEAFF.

This clonotype came up once. This CDR3 is missing its conserved last phenylalanine or tryptophan, likely due to a read error. The chain links TRBV28 to TRBJ2-1; D unclear. The CDR3 totals 13 residues. The V end lost 2 bases, the J end lost 8 bases, and 10 bases lay between the germline ends. Germline CDR1 reads MDHEN; CDR2 reads SYDVKM. CDR3 protein: CASSLGPTYEQFL. The DNA of the CDR3 is TGTGCCAGCAGTTTAGGGCCCACCTATGAGCAGTTCCTC.

The rearrangement joins TRBV9 to TRBJ2-5, with D maybe TRBD2 (5 bases). Trimming cost V 4 bases and J 5 bases, with 15 bases left between them. The germline CDR1 and CDR2 sequences are SGDLS and YYNGEE. This CDR3 contains 14 residues. In DNA, the CDR3 is TGTGCCAGCAGCCCGAGGCCGGGAACTGAGACCCAGTACTTC. Translation: CASSPRPGTETQYF.

A few counts support this clonotype. This sequence joins TRBV19 and TRBJ2-1, with 15 bases that match TRBD2. This CDR3 is built from 20 residues. Germline lookup yields CDR1 LNHDA and CDR2 SQIVND (reference sequence). After removal of 1 base from V and 7 bases from J, the junction contained 14 bases not matched to a gene. The CDR3 bases are TGTGCCAGTAGTATAGGGCTTTCGGGACTAGCGGGAGGAAACGGGAATGAGCAGTTCTTC. It is translated as CASSIGLSGLAGGNGNEQFF.

The chain is built from TRBV15 and TRBJ2-7; 10 bases agree with TRBD1. Trimming at V came to 2 bases and at J to 5 bases, leaving 9 bases not matched to a gene. CDR1 is LNHNV, CDR2 YYDKDF, per germline (reference sequence). The length of the CDR3 is 16 residues. CDR3 DNA sequence: TGTGCCACCAGCAGACCCCAGGGACAGGGGCGCCACGAGCAGTACTTC. Translating gives CATSRPQGQGRHEQYF.

The gene calls are TRBV7-9 and TRBJ1-4; D call uncertain. Deletions cut 2 bases from V and 0 bases from J, with 7 bases between. Germline CDR1 is SEHNR and CDR2 is FQNEAQ (reference sequence). The CDR3 has 15 amino acids. CDR3 amino acids: CASSLLDATNEKLFF. The CDR3 region has the DNA TGTGCCAGCAGCTTATTGGATGCAACTAATGAAAAACTGTTTTTT.

J is TRBJ1-6 and V is TRBV7-9; 9 nucleotides align to TRBD1. Germline V gives CDR1 SEHNR, CDR2 FQNEAQ (reference sequence). V trimming: 4 bases; J trimming: 9 bases; junction bases outside the gene matches: 10. This CDR3 is built from 16 residues. DNA of the CDR3: TGTGCCAGCAGCTCCTATGGGGGACAGGGTCGTTCACCCCTCCACTTT. This translates into CASSSYGGQGRSPLHF.

The chain links TRBV6-2 or TRBV6-3 to TRBJ2-1; D assignment may be TRBD1 or TRBD2 (5 bases each). Germline V lookup: CDR1 MNHEY, CDR2 SVGEGT. V lost 7 bases and J lost 9, with 19 bases in between. The CDR3 contains 14 residues. CDR3 residues: CASTLKPPGSEQFF. In nucleotides, the CDR3 is TGTGCCAGCACCCTAAAACCCCCAGGGAGTGAGCAGTTCTTC.

A few counts support this clonotype. The junction departs from the called germline gene at one end, perhaps through a read error. The chain has TRBV7-7 and TRBJ2-5; perhaps TRBD1 as D (5 bases). The CDR3 loop spans 15 amino acids. Germline V lookup: CDR1 SSHAT, CDR2 FNYEAQ (reference sequence). CDR3: CASSLAGNYQETQYF. CDR3 sequence (DNA): TGTGCTAGCAGCTTAGCAGGGAATTATCAAGAGACCCAGTACTTC. Together with reference TRBV7-7 and TRBJ2-5, the CDR3 gives the full variable domain: GAGVSQSPRYKVTKRGQDVTLRCDPISSHATLYWYQQALGQGPEFLTYFNYEAQPDKSGLPSDRFSAERPEGSISTLTIQRTEQRDSAMYRCASSLAGNYQETQYFGPGTRLLVL.

This clonotype appeared a few times. The chain couples TRBV7-3 to TRBJ1-1; a possible D gene is TRBD1 (6 bases). This CDR3 region has 15 residues. V dropped 5 bases and J dropped 1 base, with 14 bases sitting between them. In germline, CDR1 is SGHTA, CDR2 FQGTGA. The CDR3 sequence is CASSRDTMANTEAFF. CDR3 nucleotides: TGTGCCAGCAGCCGGGACACGATGGCGAACACTGAAGCTTTCTTT. The variable domain in full, with the rest retrieved from reference TRBV7-3 and TRBJ1-1, is GAGVSQTPSNKVTEKGKYVELRCDPISGHTALYWYRQSLGQGPEFLIYFQGTGAADDSGLPNDRFFAVRPEGSVSTLKIQRTERGDSAVYLCASSRDTMANTEAFFGQGTRLTVV.

This clonotype came up many times. V and J are TRBV20-1 and TRBJ2-5; D is uncertain. The CDR3 is 12 amino acids. Germline values: CDR1 DFQATT, CDR2 SNEGSKA (reference sequence). Trimming removed 3 bases from V and 3 bases from J, with 8 bases in between. Written as DNA, the CDR3 is TGCAGTGCTAGTGCCAGCAAAGAGACCCAGTACTTC. Translated: CSASASKETQYF.

V usage is TRBV4-3 and J usage is TRBJ1-2; the D is unclear. The CDR3 consists of 13 residues. V was trimmed by 1 base and J by 2 bases, leaving 5 bases between them. The germline V gene encodes CDR1 LGHNA and CDR2 YSLEER. CDR3 sequence reads: CASSQVQNYGYTF. The CDR3 region has the DNA TGCGCCAGCAGCCAAGTCCAGAACTATGGCTACACCTTC.

In this sample, this clonotype turned up a few times. The chain links TRBV15 to TRBJ2-3; D is unresolved. The CDR3 loop spans 14 amino acids. From germline, CDR1 is LNHNV and CDR2 YYDKDF (reference sequence). Trimming took 1 base from V and 4 from J, leaving 9 bases between them. The CDR3 nucleotides read TGTGCCACCAGCAGAGGGGTTTTCTCAGATACGCAGTATTTT. It is translated as CATSRGVFSDTQYF.

This clonotype has just a few counts. The chain carries TRBV5-6 and TRBJ2-1; D is unresolved. V dropped 3 bases and J dropped 7 bases, with 11 bases sitting between them. Germline V gene sequence: CDR1 SGHDT, CDR2 YYEEEE. The CDR3 totals 13 residues. Written as DNA, the CDR3 is TGTGCCAGCAGCTCCTTGGATAGGAATGAGCAGTTCTTC. Translating it yields CASSSLDRNEQFF.

This clonotype was seen more than once but under ten times. This chain joins TRBV19 and TRBJ2-5; TRBD1 aligns across 8 bases. Unmatched junction bases numbered 4, after V lost 0 bases and J lost 4 bases. CDR1 is LNHDA and CDR2 is SQIVND in the germline V gene (reference sequence). The CDR3 consists of 15 residues. CDR3 loop: CASSIDRGRRETQYF. CDR3 in DNA: TGTGCCAGTAGTATAGACAGGGGGCGACGAGAGACCCAGTACTTC.

Note on this clonotype: Sequence at one end of the junction differs from germline and may be a read error. The CDR3 nucleotides are TGTGCCACAAGTGATTTATCAGCGGGAGTTGAGCAGTTCTTC. Translated: CATSDLSAGVEQFF. The chain carries TRBV24-1 and TRBJ2-1; 8 nucleotides agree with TRBD2. Looked up from germline, CDR1 is KGHDR and CDR2 is SFDVKD. The CDR3 sequence is 14 residues long.

V usage is TRBV2 and J usage is TRBJ2-1, with TRBD2 matching 11 bases. The CDR3 is 15 amino acids. Looked up from germline, CDR1 is SNHLY and CDR2 is FYNNEI. V was pared by 4 bases and J by 5 bases, with 4 bases of the junction left unmatched. CDR3 protein: CASSALAGANNEQFF. In DNA form, the CDR3 reads TGTGCCAGCAGTGCACTAGCGGGAGCTAACAATGAGCAGTTCTTC.

This clonotype turned up a few times. This chain joins TRBV7-3 and TRBJ2-1; the match to TRBD2 covers 7 bases. CDR1 SGHTA and CDR2 FQGTGA come from the germline V gene. This CDR3 contains 16 residues. The ends lost 4 bases at V and 0 bases at J; junction bases unmatched: 6. CDR3 residues: CASSSPRGSSYNEQFF. CDR3 bases: TGTGCCAGCAGCTCCCCGCGCGGGAGCTCCTACAATGAGCAGTTCTTC.

This clonotype was observed a handful of times. The V gene is TRBV28, the J gene TRBJ1-5; D may be TRBD1 (6 bases). This CDR3 has 15 residues. Trimming took 9 bases from V and 2 from J, leaving 17 bases between them. CDR1 is MDHEN and CDR2 is SYDVKM in the germline V gene. The CDR3 sequence is CASNSPGAGNQPQHF. The CDR3 bases are TGTGCCAGTAATTCTCCAGGGGCGGGCAATCAGCCCCAGCATTTT.

Concerning this clonotype itself: One end of the junction does not line up with germline, which may come from a read error. The chain has TRBV4-1 and TRBJ1-1; D perhaps matches TRBD1 (6 bases). The CDR3 is 18 amino acids. The germline V gene encodes CDR1 MGHRA and CDR2 YSYEKL. The CDR3 bases are TGTGCCAGCAGCCAAACCCTAGGAGGGGGGTCTGTGGACACTGAAGCTTTCTTT. Protein sequence: CASSQTLGGGSVDTEAFF.

The sample holds a few counts of this clonotype. V usage is TRBV5-1 and J usage is TRBJ2-1, with 10 bases lining up with TRBD2. The J segment lost 2 bases and the V segment lost 4 bases, leaving 3 bases of the junction unmatched. Germline V gene data show CDR1 as SGHRS and CDR2 as YFSETQ. The CDR3 spans 15 residues. The CDR3 DNA reads TGCGCCAGCAGCCTAGCGGGAGACACCTACAATGAGCAGTTCTTC. Translating gives CASSLAGDTYNEQFF.

This clonotype was observed a few times. The rearrangement joins TRBV6-2 or TRBV6-3 to TRBJ2-2, with 7 nucleotides matching TRBD1. Germline values: CDR1 MNHEY, CDR2 SVGEGT. The CDR3 sequence is 17 residues long. J was trimmed by 0 bases and V by 7 bases; bases with no gene match: 11. The CDR3: CASTETGQGANTGELFF. For the CDR3, the DNA is TGTGCCAGCACTGAAACTGGGCAGGGGGCGAACACCGGGGAGCTGTTTTTT.

This clonotype was counted many times. V is TRBV7-9 and J is TRBJ2-7; D gene unclear. V was trimmed by 5 bases and J by 3 bases, leaving 8 bases between them. Germline lookup yields CDR1 SEHNR and CDR2 FQNEAQ (reference sequence). The CDR3 runs 12 residues. As DNA, the CDR3 is TGTGCCAGCAGCGAAACTGGCTACGAGCAGTACTTC. It specifies CASSETGYEQYF. Variable domain in full (rest from reference TRBV7-9 and TRBJ2-7): DTGVSQNPRHKITKRGQNVTFRCDPISEHNRLYWYRQTLGQGPEFLTYFQNEAQLEKSRLLSDRFSAERPKGSFSTLEIQRTEQGDSAMYLCASSETGYEQYFGPGTRLTVT.